The source of this TCR beta chain is a study of blood T cell repertoires in COVID-19. Trimming removed 3 bases from V and 4 bases from J, with 23 bases in between. This CDR3 has 18 amino acids. CDR1 is SGHTS and CDR2 is YDEGEE in the germline V gene. The repertoire was sequenced with immunoSEQ multiplex PCR; TCRdb's copy has only in-frame clones and lacks some. There are roughly 220,000 clones in the sample; approximately 81% occur only once, and nearly 20% lies in the top ten. The chain uses TRBV5-8 and TRBJ1-5, with D uncertain. The TCR sequence derives from a young man with active or convalescent COVID-19. The source material was peripheral blood. Here the CDR3 reads CASSSATSARPGNQPQHF. In DNA form, the CDR3 reads TGTGCCAGCAGCTCCGCTACTTCTGCCCGGCCAGGTAATCAGCCCCAGCATTTT.